The present T cell receptor beta chain was sequenced within a study of T-cell reconstitution after alpha-beta-depleted transplantation in children. Broader study findings: Surviving recipient cells, namely T cells and thymic progenitors, were the source of high day-60 TCRbeta diversity in some patients. Fresh T-cell production supplied most of the T-cell counts and diversity seen one year after transplant. There were reportedly several hundred expanded graft clones from which alpha-beta T cells came about two months after transplant.

Trimming took 0 bases from V and 2 from J, leaving 4 bases between them. The CDR3 loop spans 13 amino acids. Germline assignment: CDR1 MGHRA and CDR2 YSYEKL. This clonotype has a count of ten or more. No antigen is known for it. For TCRbeta, the library was prepared with unique molecular identifiers. One entry per CDR3 protein, called by TCRdb with MiXCR from the PCR reads. Found here are about 290,000 distinct CDR3 sequences, almost 8% of them singletons; the top ten hold over 7.5%. The input for sequencing was peripheral blood, taken 360 days after TCRalphabeta/CD19-depleted stem cell transplant. The chain has TRBV4-1 and TRBJ1-2; D not resolved. The source of this sequence is a female patient aged 2-9 years who had a stem cell transplant for Fanconi anemia, so the T cells may come from the graft donor. CDR3 sequence reads: CASSQDRNYGYTF. The CDR3 DNA follows: TGCGCCAGCAGCCAAGACAGGAACTATGGCTACACCTTC.